Below, 21 T cell receptor beta chains from the same sample are listed, as sequenced in a study of CD8 T cells in ankylosing spondylitis. No antigen has been assigned to these receptors. Study findings and constraints: A motif in TCR beta, a set of eight or nine highly homologous variants, appeared characteristic of ankylosing spondylitis blood.

TCRdb analysed the 5' RACE reads with MiXCR anew, one entry per CDR3 protein. The table includes about 390,000 distinct CDR3 sequences, 20% to 25% detected once. The material sequenced was blood, either unsorted or a sorted T cell fraction (not recorded which). The receptor source for this set is a male donor with ankylosing spondylitis.

This clonotype was seen a handful of times. The CDR3 DNA reads TGTGCCATCACCGGGACTAGCGGAGATACGCAGTATTTT. Amino acids: CAITGTSGDTQYF. The V and J genes are TRBV10-3 and TRBJ2-3, with 11 bases matching TRBD2. Germline loops: CDR1 ENHRY, CDR2 SYGVKD. The CDR3 loop spans 13 amino acids. Trimming removed 7 bases from V and 5 bases from J; junction bases left unmatched: 2.

V and J are TRBV6-5 and TRBJ1-1; D gene ambiguous. The CDR3 has 14 residues. Germline V CDR1 and CDR2: MNHEY, SVGAGI. V was clipped by 4 bases and J by 2 bases, with 11 bases between them. The CDR3 DNA follows: TGTGCCAGCAGTTTAAGTAGGAGAAACACTGAAGCTTTCTTT. Its translation: CASSLSRRNTEAFF.

The rearrangement joins TRBV30 to TRBJ2-6; unclear D gene. The germline V gene encodes CDR1 GTSNPN and CDR2 SVGIG (reference sequence). The CDR3 is 11 residues long. CDR3 DNA sequence: TGTGCTACTGTTGGGGCCAACGTCCTGACTTTC. Amino acids: CATVGANVLTF.

There are a few counts of this clonotype. The chain is built from TRBV5-1 and TRBJ2-6; 11 nucleotides align to TRBD2. Germline CDR1 reads SGHRS; CDR2 reads YFSETQ. The length of the CDR3 is 16 residues. J lost 0 bases, V lost 4 bases, and 0 bases had no gene match. In DNA, the CDR3 is TGCGCCAGCAGCCTAGCGGGGGGCTCTGGGGCCAACGTCCTGACTTTC. This gives the protein CASSLAGGSGANVLTF.

In its sample, this clonotype was seen a few times. The rearrangement joins TRBV5-1 to TRBJ2-7; 9 positions agree with TRBD2. The CDR3 is 14 amino acids. With 4 bases clipped from V and 0 bases from J, the junction kept 2 bases outside the gene matches. CDR1 is SGHRS and CDR2 is YFSETQ in the germline V gene. CDR3 loop: CASSKGLASYEQYF. CDR3 nucleotide sequence: TGCGCCAGCAGCAAGGGACTAGCCTCCTACGAGCAGTACTTC.

This clonotype turned up a few times. V is TRBV4-3 and J is TRBJ1-1; tentative D call: TRBD1 (5 bases). The CDR3 consists of 12 residues. The germline V gene has CDR1 LGHNA and CDR2 YSLEER. The germline V and J ends were trimmed by 3 bases and 9 bases, with 11 bases remaining between them. The CDR3 sequence: CASSHQGVKAFF. DNA of the CDR3: TGCGCCAGCAGCCACCAGGGTGTCAAAGCTTTCTTT.

V and J are TRBV4-1 and TRBJ2-2; 12 bases match TRBD2. V lost 0 bases and J lost 5; bases outside the gene matches: 16. In germline, CDR1 is MGHRA, CDR2 YSYEKL. The CDR3 has 21 residues. DNA for the CDR3: TGCGCCAGCAGCCAAGACTTCCGTAGACTAGCGGGAGAGGGGTCGACCGGGGAGCTGTTTTTT. This encodes CASSQDFRRLAGEGSTGELFF.

V usage is TRBV7-9 and J usage is TRBJ2-7; 8 bases fit TRBD1. CDR3 length: 14 residues. V was clipped by 5 bases and J by 5 bases; unmatched bases: 8. Germline V gives CDR1 SEHNR, CDR2 FQNEAQ (reference sequence). For the CDR3, the DNA is TGTGCCAGCAGCCCCACGACAGGGGCCGACGAGCAGTACTTC. As protein: CASSPTTGADEQYF.

The chain couples TRBV6-5 to TRBJ2-5; 11 bases line up with TRBD2. Germline-derived CDR1 and CDR2 are MNHEY and SVGAGI. Unmatched junction bases numbered 4, after V lost 2 bases and J lost 2 bases. The CDR3 loop spans 16 amino acids. CDR3 DNA: TGTGCCAGCAGTTACACTAGCGGGAGAGGACAAGAGACCCAGTACTTC. Translation gives CASSYTSGRGQETQYF.

This clonotype occurred a few times. The chain links TRBV28 to TRBJ1-6; tentative D call: TRBD1 (5 bases). The CDR3 totals 14 residues. Germline assignment: CDR1 MDHEN and CDR2 SYDVKM. V lost 5 bases to trimming and J lost 7 bases, with 12 bases between them. CDR3 in amino acids: CASSPFGGNSPLHF. For the CDR3, the DNA is TGTGCCAGCAGTCCATTCGGGGGGAATTCACCCCTCCACTTT.

This clonotype has a count of ten or more. The rearrangement links TRBV20-1 to TRBJ2-4; a possible D gene is TRBD2 (5 bases). The germline CDR1 and CDR2 sequences are DFQATT and SNEGSKA (reference sequence). The length of the CDR3 is 15 residues. The V end lost 5 bases, the J end lost 3 bases, and 17 bases lay between the germline ends. Here the CDR3 reads CSAPHGPGGKNIQYF. The CDR3 DNA follows: TGCAGTGCTCCTCATGGCCCCGGAGGCAAAAACATTCAGTACTTC.

This rearrangement joins TRBV2 to TRBJ2-3; unclear D gene. Germline V gives CDR1 SNHLY, CDR2 FYNNEI. The V end was cut by 4 bases, the J end by 8 bases, with 4 bases between. The CDR3 sequence is 10 residues long. The DNA for the CDR3 is TGTGCCAGCAGTGTGGTTACGCAGTATTTT. Translating gives CASSVVTQYF.

This sequence joins TRBV6-1 and TRBJ2-3, with D perhaps matching TRBD1 (6 bases). The CDR3 sequence is 14 residues long. V lost 5 bases to trimming and J lost 0 bases, with 9 bases between them. Germline loops: CDR1 MNHNS, CDR2 SASEGT. The CDR3 DNA sequence: TGTGCCAGCAGTAGGGGACAAAGCACAGATACGCAGTATTTT. Amino acid sequence: CASSRGQSTDTQYF.

The sample holds a few counts of this clonotype. The chain carries TRBV20-1 and TRBJ2-1, with a tentative D call TRBD1 (6 bases). This CDR3 has 14 residues. Between the trimmed V and J ends, which lost 2 bases and 6 bases, there was a span of 14 bases. CDR1 and CDR2 (germline): DFQATT, SNEGSKA (reference sequence). The CDR3 protein is CSARWPGERNEQFF. CDR3 nucleotides: TGCAGTGCTAGATGGCCAGGGGAGCGCAATGAGCAGTTCTTC.

V is TRBV9 and J is TRBJ1-3; D possibly corresponds to TRBD1 (5 bases). CDR1 is SGDLS and CDR2 is YYNGEE in the germline V gene. V was trimmed by 3 bases and J by 4 bases, leaving 23 bases between them. The CDR3 spans 18 residues. The CDR3 sequence: CASSASVWDASRGNTIYF. The CDR3 nucleotides are TGTGCCAGCAGCGCGAGTGTGTGGGACGCGTCGAGAGGAAACACCATATATTTT. Complete variable domain (other parts from reference TRBV9 and TRBJ1-3): DSGVTQTPKHLITATGQRVTLRCSPRSGDLSVYWYQQSLDQGLQFLIQYYNGEERAKGNILERFSAQQFPDLHSELNLSSLELGDSALYFCASSASVWDASRGNTIYFGEGSWLTVV.

In this sample, this clonotype turned up many times. This chain connects TRBV14 to TRBJ2-2; no firm D call. Germline CDR1 SGHDN, CDR2 FVKESK. V lost 4 bases and J 4 bases, leaving 7 bases between the germline ends. The CDR3 is 13 amino acids. The CDR3 sequence is CASSPLGTGELFF. DNA for the CDR3: TGTGCCAGCAGCCCGTTGGGCACCGGGGAGCTGTTTTTT.

This chain connects TRBV7-2 to TRBJ2-7; tentatively, D is TRBD2 (7 bases). CDR1 is SGHTA and CDR2 is FQGNSA in the germline V gene. CDR3 size: 16 residues. Trimming removed 5 bases at V and 4 bases at J, with 21 bases between. The DNA of the CDR3 is TGTGCCAGCAGCCCAAGGGGGGGGCAGGGCATATACGAGCAGTACTTC. The encoded protein is CASSPRGGQGIYEQYF.

This clonotype was observed once. The chain joins TRBV4-1 to TRBJ2-3; D is unclear. CDR3 size: 17 residues. V dropped 0 bases and J dropped 2 bases, with 15 bases sitting between them. CDR1 is MGHRA and CDR2 is YSYEKL in the germline V gene. In nucleotides, the CDR3 is TGCGCCAGCAGCCAAGAGGAAGATAGATACTCCACAGATACGCAGTATTTT. This translates into CASSQEEDRYSTDTQYF.

In nucleotides, the CDR3 is TGTGCCAGCAGTTACTCGTTACTAGCGATAAGTAGGGATGAGCAGTTCTTC. Its translation: CASSYSLLAISRDEQFF. V and J are TRBV6-5 and TRBJ2-1; 7 nucleotides match TRBD2. V shed 0 bases, J shed 8 bases, and the junction held 13 bases outside the gene matches. Germline V lookup: CDR1 MNHEY, CDR2 SVGAGI. CDR3 length equals 17 residues.

V gene TRBV2 combines with J gene TRBJ2-3, with a weak D call TRBD1 (6 bases). Germline V gives CDR1 SNHLY, CDR2 FYNNEI. Trimming removed 4 bases at V and 0 bases at J, with 8 bases between. This CDR3 is 14 amino acids long. The CDR3: CASSAQGSTDTQYF. Here the CDR3 DNA reads TGTGCCAGCAGTGCGCAGGGGAGCACAGATACGCAGTATTTT.

V and J are TRBV5-1 and TRBJ2-7; D may be TRBD2 (5 bases). The CDR3 sequence is 13 residues long. Germline V gene sequence: CDR1 SGHRS, CDR2 YFSETQ. V gave up 6 bases and J gave up 5 bases, with 15 bases separating them. For the CDR3, the DNA is TGCGCCAGCACCGGACTGAATTCCAACGAGCAGTACTTC. Residues: CASTGLNSNEQYF.